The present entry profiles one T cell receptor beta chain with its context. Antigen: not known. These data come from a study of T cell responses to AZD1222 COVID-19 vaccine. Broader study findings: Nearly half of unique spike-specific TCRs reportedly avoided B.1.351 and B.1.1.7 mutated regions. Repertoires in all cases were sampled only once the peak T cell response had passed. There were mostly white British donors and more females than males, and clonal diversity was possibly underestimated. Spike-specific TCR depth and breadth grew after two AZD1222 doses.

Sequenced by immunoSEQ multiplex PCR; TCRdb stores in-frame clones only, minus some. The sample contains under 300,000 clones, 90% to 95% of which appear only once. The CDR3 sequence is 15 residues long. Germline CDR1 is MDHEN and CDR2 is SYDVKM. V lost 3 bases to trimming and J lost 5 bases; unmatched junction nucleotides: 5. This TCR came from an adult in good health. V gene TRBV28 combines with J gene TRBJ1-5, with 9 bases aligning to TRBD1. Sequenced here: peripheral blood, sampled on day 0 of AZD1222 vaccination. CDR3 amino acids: CASSFGGQGYQPQHF. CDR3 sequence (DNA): TGTGCCAGCAGTTTTGGGGGACAGGGATATCAGCCCCAGCATTTT. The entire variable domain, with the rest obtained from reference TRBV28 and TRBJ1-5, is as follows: DVKVTQSSRYLVKRTGEKVFLECVQDMDHENMFWYRQDPGLGLRLIYFSYDVKMKEKGDIPEGYSVSREKKERFSLILESASTNQTSMYLCASSFGGQGYQPQHFGDGTRLSIL.